Below are 22 T cell receptor beta chains sequenced from a single sample in a study of blood T cell repertoires in COVID-19. Clones were read by immunoSEQ multiplex PCR, and TCRdb kept only the in-frame ones, dropping some. The table records about 130,000 clones, around four fifths of them present only once. The material sequenced was peripheral blood. The origin of the receptors is a man in his sixties with acute or convalescent COVID-19.

The gene calls are TRBV29-1 and TRBJ1-4, with a possible D match to TRBD1 (5 bases). Germline CDR1 is SQVTM and CDR2 is ANQGSEA. Trimming left V 4 bases short and J 5 bases short, with 14 bases between. CDR3 size: 14 residues. The CDR3 reads CSVVTGWVNEKLFF. CDR3 sequence (DNA): TGCAGCGTTGTTACAGGTTGGGTAAATGAAAAACTGTTTTTT.

The chain has TRBV7-3 and TRBJ2-1, with 7 bases lining up with TRBD1. V shed 5 bases, J shed 4 bases, and the junction held 5 bases outside the gene matches. The CDR3 is 14 amino acids. Germline V gene sequence: CDR1 SGHTA, CDR2 FQGTGA. The CDR3 bases are TGTGCCAGCAGCCCTGGGACAGCTTACAATGAGCAGTTCTTC. It translates to CASSPGTAYNEQFF.

The rearrangement links TRBV11-2 to TRBJ2-3; TRBD2 matches 12 bases. Trimming removed 5 bases from V and 2 bases from J; junction bases left unmatched: 5. The length of the CDR3 is 16 residues. Germline values: CDR1 SGHAT, CDR2 FQNNGV. The CDR3 protein is CASSIGTSGPTDTQYF. The DNA for the CDR3 is TGTGCCAGCAGCATCGGGACTAGCGGGCCCACAGATACGCAGTATTTT.

The chain couples TRBV7-9 to TRBJ1-1; TRBD1 is a possible D gene (6 bases). The CDR3 loop spans 16 amino acids. The germline V gene encodes CDR1 SEHNR and CDR2 FQNEAQ (reference sequence). The V and J ends lost 1 base and 0 bases respectively, with 12 bases between them. The CDR3: CASSLGFTGMNTEAFF. Here the CDR3 DNA reads TGTGCCAGCAGCTTAGGTTTCACAGGGATGAACACTGAAGCTTTCTTT.

This chain joins TRBV24-1 and TRBJ1-2; D remains unclear. The V and J ends lost 3 bases and 1 base respectively, with 8 bases between them. This CDR3 has 14 residues. Germline V lookup: CDR1 KGHDR, CDR2 SFDVKD. The CDR3 region has the DNA TGTGCCACCAGTGATGCGCGGATTAACTATGGCTACACCTTC. Translating gives CATSDARINYGYTF.

A few counts support this clone. The chain uses TRBV28 and TRBJ1-5, with 8 positions matching TRBD1. Trimming took 7 bases from V and 4 from J; bases not matched to a gene: 9. Per germline, CDR1 MDHEN and CDR2 SYDVKM. The length of the CDR3 is 15 residues. The CDR3 here is CASNTGGNRNQPQHF. CDR3 DNA: TGTGCCAGCAACACAGGGGGAAATAGGAATCAGCCCCAGCATTTT. The whole variable domain, remainder taken from reference TRBV28 and TRBJ1-5, is DVKVTQSSRYLVKRTGEKVFLECVQDMDHENMFWYRQDPGLGLRLIYFSYDVKMKEKGDIPEGYSVSREKKERFSLILESASTNQTSMYLCASNTGGNRNQPQHFGDGTRLSIL.

This clone appeared a few times. The V and J genes are TRBV10-2 and TRBJ1-6; 7 nucleotides match TRBD1. Germline values: CDR1 WSHSY, CDR2 SAAADI. CDR3 size: 13 residues. V lost 7 bases to trimming and J lost 5 bases; unmatched junction nucleotides: 2. In nucleotides, the CDR3 is TGCGCCAGCACGGGACAGCATAATTCACCCCTCCACTTT. Amino acids: CASTGQHNSPLHF.

V is TRBV18 and J is TRBJ2-1; 9 bases are a match to TRBD2. The CDR3 is 14 residues long. Germline-derived CDR1 and CDR2 are KGHSH and LQKENI. The junction had 7 bases not matched to a gene; V was cut back by 6 bases and J by 7 bases. This CDR3 reads CASSSRLAENEQFF. The DNA of the CDR3 is TGTGCCAGCTCTTCTCGACTAGCGGAGAATGAGCAGTTCTTC.

The chain has TRBV19 and TRBJ1-2; D remains unclear. V was clipped by 1 base and J by 2 bases, with 5 bases between them. The CDR3 sequence is 13 residues long. CDR1 is LNHDA, CDR2 SQIVND, per germline (reference sequence). In nucleotides, the CDR3 is TGTGCCAGTAGTATAGCACAAAACTATGGCTACACCTTC. Translating gives CASSIAQNYGYTF.

The V call is TRBV6-6, the J call TRBJ2-1, with unresolved D. Deletions cut 2 bases from V and 4 bases from J, with 6 bases between. Germline CDR1 MNHNY, CDR2 SVGAGI (reference sequence). This CDR3 comprises 13 residues. The CDR3: CASSYIVYNEQFF. CDR3 sequence (DNA): TGTGCCAGCAGTTACATCGTGTACAATGAGCAGTTCTTC.

The CDR3 coding sequence is TGCGCCAGCAGTATGGGCCAGAGCTCCTACAATGAGCAGTTCTTC. Its protein is CASSMGQSSYNEQFF. V and J are TRBV10-2 and TRBJ2-1; no reliable D call. The CDR3 runs to 15 residues. Germline values: CDR1 WSHSY, CDR2 SAAADI. V lost 5 bases, J lost 0 bases, and 11 bases lay in between.

The chain employs TRBV6-2 or TRBV6-3 and TRBJ2-2, with D perhaps TRBD2 (6 bases). Trimming took off 2 bases at V and 6 bases at J, with 10 bases between the two ends. CDR3 length equals 14 residues. Germline V gene sequence: CDR1 MNHEY, CDR2 SVGEGT. In DNA, the CDR3 is TGTGCCAGCAGTTACCCCGGGGGATCCGGGGAGCTGTTTTTT. The encoded protein is CASSYPGGSGELFF.

The chain carries TRBV7-6 and TRBJ2-7; D is unresolved. Germline V gene lookup returns CDR1 SGHVS and CDR2 FNYEAQ. CDR3 length equals 16 residues. V was cut by 5 bases and J by 0 bases, with 17 bases left in between. DNA for the CDR3: TGTGCCAGCAGCCTGGGCGCCGAGTACAGCTCCTACGAGCAGTACTTC. Encoded protein: CASSLGAEYSSYEQYF.

J is TRBJ1-5 and V is TRBV18; TRBD1 matches 9 bases. The junction had 8 bases not matched to a gene; V was cut back by 0 bases and J by 2 bases. The V gene's germline CDR1 is KGHSH and CDR2 LQKENI. This CDR3 region has 18 residues. The CDR3 is CASSPPGQGSGGNQPQHF. In DNA form, the CDR3 reads TGTGCCAGCTCACCACCGGGACAGGGAAGTGGGGGCAATCAGCCCCAGCATTTT.

The chain recombines TRBV7-8 with TRBJ2-7, with D uncertain. CDR3 size: 12 residues. Germline lookup yields CDR1 SGHVS and CDR2 FQNEAQ. V lost 6 bases to trimming and J lost 2 bases, with 8 bases between them. The CDR3 DNA sequence: TGTGCCAGCAGTCCGCGCACCTACGAGCAGTACTTC. Amino acids: CASSPRTYEQYF.

The chain recombines TRBV28 with TRBJ1-2; D is undetermined. The CDR3 spans 14 residues. Germline assignment: CDR1 MDHEN and CDR2 SYDVKM. The V end was cut by 3 bases, the J end by 6 bases, with 14 bases between. CDR3 in DNA: TGTGCCAGCAGTTTGGCCCCGGGAAAGGATGGCTACACCTTC. This codes for CASSLAPGKDGYTF.

The rearrangement uses TRBV2 and TRBJ1-2; no clear D. From germline, CDR1 is SNHLY and CDR2 FYNNEI. The CDR3 loop spans 23 amino acids. V lost 0 bases, J lost 5 bases, and 37 bases lay in between. The CDR3 is CASSEAFVRTKEEKGGHGYGYTF. The CDR3 region has the DNA TGTGCCAGCAGTGAAGCGTTTGTGCGTACTAAGGAGGAAAAAGGTGGGCACGGGTATGGCTACACCTTC.

The chain joins TRBV2 to TRBJ2-5, with D possibly being TRBD2 (6 bases). V was cut by 3 bases and J by 4 bases, with 12 bases left in between. The CDR3 is 14 amino acids. Per the germline V gene, CDR1 is SNHLY and CDR2 is FYNNEI. As DNA, the CDR3 is TGTGCCAGCAGTGACGTCTTGGGAGGAGAGACCCAGTACTTC. It encodes CASSDVLGGETQYF.

The V gene is TRBV28, the J gene TRBJ1-2, with TRBD1 matching over 10 bases. CDR3 length equals 15 residues. CDR1 MDHEN and CDR2 SYDVKM come from the germline V gene. V was pared by 7 bases and J by 6 bases, with 11 bases of the junction left unmatched. The CDR3 sequence is CASTYSGQGTNGYTF. CDR3 DNA: TGTGCCAGCACTTACTCGGGACAGGGGACTAATGGCTACACCTTC.

This rearrangement joins TRBV3-1 (or the pseudogene TRBV3-2) to TRBJ2-6; D is unresolved. Germline V lookup: CDR1 LGHDT, CDR2 YNNKEL (reference sequence). Trimming left V 11 bases short and J 1 base short, with 9 bases between. The length of the CDR3 is 13 residues. CDR3 nucleotides: TGTGCCGCCCGGCGGTCTGGGGCCAACGTCCTGACTTTC. Translating it yields CAARRSGANVLTF.

The chain joins TRBV9 to TRBJ2-3; 7 bases match TRBD2. CDR3 length: 13 residues. Germline-derived CDR1 and CDR2 are SGDLS and YYNGEE. Trimming took 0 bases from V and 6 from J; bases not matched to a gene: 1. CDR3 in amino acids: CASSVGEGDTQYF. As DNA, the CDR3 is TGTGCCAGCAGCGTAGGGGAGGGGGATACGCAGTATTTT.

Concerning this clone itself: Different DNA sequences within this sample yield the same CDR3. The chain combines TRBV11-3 with TRBJ2-3; 10 bases are a match to TRBD2. Germline lookup yields CDR1 SGHNT and CDR2 YENEEA. Trimming cost V 1 base and J 3 bases; bases outside gene matches: 1. The CDR3 spans 15 residues. The CDR3 spells CASSLASGSTDTQYF. As DNA, the CDR3 is TGTGCCAGCAGCTTAGCTAGCGGGAGTACAGATACGCAGTATTTT.